The T cell receptor beta chain described here comes from a study of blood T cell repertoires in COVID-19. CDR1 LGHDT and CDR2 YNNKEL come from the germline V gene (reference sequence). Between the trimmed V and J ends, which lost 1 base and 3 bases, there was a span of 13 bases. The CDR3 is 15 residues long. TCRdb's table, derived via immunoSEQ multiplex PCR, lists solely in-frame clones and lacks some. The repertoire has just over 150,000 clones, around 82% of them found once; the top ten carry more than 6%. The sample taken for sequencing was peripheral blood. The receptor's source is a woman between 35 and 50 years old with COVID-19, enrolled during active disease. The rearrangement links TRBV3-1 (or the pseudogene TRBV3-2) to TRBJ2-7, with D maybe TRBD1 (6 bases). CDR3 residues: CASSQAPGTFYEQYV. DNA for the CDR3: TGTGCCAGCAGCCAAGCCCCCGGGACATTCTACGAGCAGTACGTC.